The rows below give T cell receptor beta chains drawn from one sample of a study of cytomegalovirus exposure and HLA in healthy donors. Using immunoSEQ multiplex PCR, the repertoire was profiled, and TCRdb retains in-frame clones only, with some absent. The sample has over 100,000 clones; 75% to 85% are singletons. The sample taken for sequencing was PBMCs. The source is a woman aged 45-60 years in good health and CMV-seropositive. Each CDR3 is given with its conserved first and last residue. A D gene is named only where the DNA matches it firmly. Some rows have no size entry. The others give once, few or many, or a class for an expanded clone.

NA	TRBV18	NA	TRBJ2-7	TGTGCCAGCTCACCACCGTCAGGCAGATACGAGCAGTACTTC	CASSPPSGRYEQYF
once	TRBV4-3	TRBD1	TRBJ1-2	TGCGCCAGCAGCCTAGACCCGGGACAGGGTCCGGGTGGCTACACCTTC	CASSLDPGQGPGGYTF
NA	TRBV10-3	NA	TRBJ2-2	TGTGCCATCCCCCTACAGGGAGGGACGAACACCGGGGAGCTGTTTTTT	CAIPLQGGTNTGELFF
NA	TRBV6-1	NA	TRBJ1-3	TGTGCCAGCAGCTTGAGGGCGAGGGACACCATATATTTT	CASSLRARDTIYF
NA	TRBV19	TRBD2	TRBJ2-6	TGTGCCAGTAGCGAAAGAGCGGGGGCCAACGGCCTGACTTTC	CASSERAGANGLTF
NA	TRBV29-1	TRBD1	TRBJ1-2	TGCAGCGTGGGGACAGGGATGGGCTACACCTTC	CSVGTGMGYTF
NA	TRBV10-1	NA	TRBJ2-7	TGCGCCAGCAGTGAGTCGGGAAGGCCCGAGGGTCAGTACTTC	CASSESGRPEGQYF
NA	TRBV10-3	TRBD2	TRBJ2-5	TGTGCCATCAGTGAGTCGAGCGGGGCGGGGCGGGAGACCCAGTACTTC	CAISESSGAGRETQYF
NA	TRBV7-6	NA	TRBJ2-3	TGTGCCAGCAGCTCTCCCCCGAGTACAGATACGCAGTATTTT	CASSSPPSTDTQYF
NA	TRBV6-5	TRBD1	TRBJ1-2	TGTGCCAGCAGTTACTCACGGACAGGGGGCGGCTATGGCTACACCTTC	CASSYSRTGGGYGYTF
NA	TRBV6-1	TRBD1	TRBJ1-2	TGTGCCAGCAGTGCCAGGGGGGTCCCACACTATGGCTACACCTTC	CASSARGVPHYGYTF
NA	TRBV7-9	TRBD1	TRBJ1-3	TGTGCCAGCAGCAGTATGACAGGGGCAACGGGAAACACCATATATTTT	CASSSMTGATGNTIYF
NA	TRBV18	NA	TRBJ2-1	TGTGCCAGCTCACCAGGGACGGGGGACAATGAGCAGTTCTTC	CASSPGTGDNEQFF
NA	TRBV6-5	NA	TRBJ2-5	TGTGCCAGCAGTTACTCAGGGGCCCCCCAAGAGACCCAGTACTTC	CASSYSGAPQETQYF
NA	TRBV5-1	TRBD1	TRBJ2-1	TGCGCCAGCTACCCATACGGACAGGGCGAGTACAATGAGCAGTTCTTC	CASYPYGQGEYNEQFF
NA	TRBV5-4	NA	TRBJ1-2	TGTGCCAGCAGCGGGGGGAACTATGGCTACACCTTC	CASSGGNYGYTF
NA	TRBV10-3	TRBD1	TRBJ1-2	TGTGCCATCAGTGAGTCCCCAGGGGGCAATGGCTACACCTTC	CAISESPGGNGYTF
NA	TRBV7-9	NA	TRBJ2-3	TGTGCCAGCAGCAGACAACAGACAGATACGCAGTATTTT	CASSRQQTDTQYF
NA	TRBV11-2	NA	TRBJ2-7	TGTGCCAGCAGCTTGATCGCGGAGGCACGCTACGAGCAGTACTTC	CASSLIAEARYEQYF
NA	TRBV7-3	NA	TRBJ2-2	TGTGCCAGCAGCTTAAGCTCCGGGGTTTATAGTCCCGGGGAGCTGTTTTTT	CASSLSSGVYSPGELFF
few	TRBV18	TRBD1	TRBJ2-3	TGTGCCAGCTCCCCCGACAGGGGCACAGATACGCAGTATTTT	CASSPDRGTDTQYF
NA	TRBV28	NA	TRBJ1-3	TGTGCCAGCAGCCCGGGATACGGAAACACCATATATTTT	CASSPGYGNTIYF
NA	TRBV9	NA	TRBJ2-7	TGTGCCAGCAGCGTAGGGCACCAAGGGGCCTACGAGCAGTACTTC	CASSVGHQGAYEQYF
NA	TRBV27	TRBD1	TRBJ1-6	TGTGCCAGCAGTCCCCAGACAGGGCGTAATTCACCCCTCCACTTT	CASSPQTGRNSPLHF
once	TRBV10-3	TRBD2	TRBJ2-2	TGTGCCATCAGCGGGACTAGCGGGAGCACCACCGGGGAGCTGTTTTTT	CAISGTSGSTTGELFF
few	TRBV7-8	TRBD2	TRBJ2-3	TGTGCCAGCAGCTTAGCGCTTAGCGGGGTCACAGATACGCAGTATTTT	CASSLALSGVTDTQYF
NA	TRBV11-3	NA	TRBJ2-1	TGTGCCAGCAGTCCCCTTGCGGGGCCGAATGAGCAGTTCTTC	CASSPLAGPNEQFF
NA	TRBV6-5	NA	TRBJ1-2	TGTGCCGTCCGGACAGCTAACTATGGCTACACCTTC	CAVRTANYGYTF
NA	TRBV7-3	TRBD1	TRBJ2-2	TGTGCCAGCAGCTTGACAGGGGTGACCGGGGAGCTGTTTTTT	CASSLTGVTGELFF
few	TRBV5-1	NA	TRBJ2-3	TGCGCCAGCAGCTTCCGGGAGTTTTTATCAGATACGCAGTATTTT	CASSFREFLSDTQYF
NA	TRBV28	NA	TRBJ2-5	TGTGCCAGCAGTTTATTGCAGGGACAAGAGACCCAGTACTTC	CASSLLQGQETQYF
NA	TRBV6-5	TRBD1	TRBJ1-5	TGTGCCAGCAGACAGGGGGCCTGGCAGCCCCAGCATTTT	CASRQGAWQPQHF
NA	TRBV11-2	TRBD1	TRBJ1-5	TGTGCCAGCAGCACCACGACAGGGGGCTTACAGCCCCAGCATTTT	CASSTTTGGLQPQHF
NA	TRBV5-4	TRBD1	TRBJ1-2	TGTGCCAGCAGCTATCGAGGGACAGGGGCTTATGGCTACACCTTC	CASSYRGTGAYGYTF
NA	TRBV5-1	NA	TRBJ1-2	TGCGCCAGCAGTTTTGACATGAACTATGGCTACACCTTC	CASSFDMNYGYTF
NA	TRBV6-1	NA	TRBJ1-1	TGTGCCAGCAGTGAAGCGGGCCAGGGGTGGACTGAAGCTTTCTTT	CASSEAGQGWTEAFF
NA	TRBV29-1	NA	TRBJ2-1	TGCAGCGTTGAAGGCGGGGCCCGGACTTCGTACAATGAGCAGTTCTTC	CSVEGGARTSYNEQFF
few	TRBV5-1	TRBD1	TRBJ1-5	TGCGCCAGCAGCTTGGGACAGGGTGATCAGCCCCAGCATTTT	CASSLGQGDQPQHF
NA	TRBV18	NA	TRBJ1-4	TGTGCCAGCTCACCAGGAGGAACTAATGAAAAACTGTTTTTT	CASSPGGTNEKLFF
NA	TRBV13	TRBD1	TRBJ2-7	TGTGCCAGCAGCTCCACTACAGGGGGGCCGACCTACGAGCAGTACTTC	CASSSTTGGPTYEQYF
NA	TRBV6-1	NA	TRBJ2-5	TGTGCCAGCAGCGGACAGAACCAAGAGACCCAGTACTTC	CASSGQNQETQYF
NA	TRBV6-5	TRBD1	TRBJ1-2	TGTGCCAGCAGTTATCTCCCGACAGGGATATATGGCTACACCTTC	CASSYLPTGIYGYTF
NA	TRBV5-4	TRBD1	TRBJ1-6	TGTGCCAGCAGCTTGCAGGGGGCTGGTTCACCCCTCCACTTT	CASSLQGAGSPLHF
NA	TRBV5-1	TRBD1	TRBJ2-4	TGCGCCAGCAGCCCGACAGGGATTGTCGACATTCAGTACTTC	CASSPTGIVDIQYF
few	TRBV5-6	NA	TRBJ1-2	TGTGCCAGCAGCTTGGCAGGATCCGCATATGGCTACACCTTC	CASSLAGSAYGYTF
NA	TRBV15	NA	TRBJ2-6	TGTGCCACCAGCAGAGGACAGTCCTCTGGGGCCAACGTCCTGACTTTC	CATSRGQSSGANVLTF
NA	TRBV7-5	NA	TRBJ1-2	TGTGCCAGAAGCTCCGGCCGGGGGTCAGCTAACTATGGCTACACCTTC	CARSSGRGSANYGYTF
NA	TRBV11-2	TRBD2	TRBJ2-3	TGTGCCAGCAGCCCCGGGGGGGGTAGCACAGATACGCAGTATTTT	CASSPGGGSTDTQYF
few	TRBV11-2	NA	TRBJ2-7	TGTGCCAGCAGCTTAGGCGGGACCCACTACGAGCAGTACTTC	CASSLGGTHYEQYF
NA	TRBV5-1	TRBD2	TRBJ2-1	TGCGCCAGCACCGGGACTAGCCGTAGTAGTGAGCAGTTCTTC	CASTGTSRSSEQFF
NA	TRBV9	TRBD2	TRBJ2-1	TGTGCCAGCAGCGCAGGACTAGCGGCTGCCTACAATGAGCAGTTCTTC	CASSAGLAAAYNEQFF
NA	TRBV10-2	NA	TRBJ2-1	TGCGCCAGCGGAGGTGGAGTAGGTGAGCAGTTCTTC	CASGGGVGEQFF
NA	TRBV7-9	NA	TRBJ1-1	TGTTCCAGCAGTCTGGGTAGCGACACTGAAGCTTTCTTT	CSSSLGSDTEAFF
NA	TRBV7-9	NA	TRBJ1-2	TGTGCCAGCAGCACGCCCCTGGCCTATGGCTACACCTTC	CASSTPLAYGYTF
NA	TRBV28	TRBD1	TRBJ1-5	TGTGCCAGCAGCGAACAGGGGTACTATCAGCCCCAGCATTTT	CASSEQGYYQPQHF